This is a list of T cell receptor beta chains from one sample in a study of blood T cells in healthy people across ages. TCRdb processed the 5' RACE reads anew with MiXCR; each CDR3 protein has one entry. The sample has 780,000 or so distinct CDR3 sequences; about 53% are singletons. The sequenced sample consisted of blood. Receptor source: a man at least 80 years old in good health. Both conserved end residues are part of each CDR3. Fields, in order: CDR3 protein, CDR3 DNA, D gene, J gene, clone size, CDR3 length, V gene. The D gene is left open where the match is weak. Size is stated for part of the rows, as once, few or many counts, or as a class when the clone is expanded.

cdr3_aa: CASSPLTRNTEAFF; cdr3_nt: TGTGCCAGCAGCCCGCTGACACGGAACACTGAAGCTTTCTTT; d_call: .; j_call: TRBJ1-1; clone_size: .; cdr3_length: 14; v_call: TRBV28
cdr3_aa: CASSESSLRPEFF; cdr3_nt: TGTGCCAGCAGTGAAAGCTCCCTCAGGCCGGAGTTCTTC; d_call: .; j_call: TRBJ2-1; clone_size: few; cdr3_length: 13; v_call: TRBV6-1
cdr3_aa: CASRDYGTGAYEQYF; cdr3_nt: TGTGCCAGCAGGGATTACGGGACAGGGGCCTACGAGCAGTACTTC; d_call: TRBD1; j_call: TRBJ2-7; clone_size: .; cdr3_length: 15; v_call: TRBV27
cdr3_aa: CASSPLGGPQDEQYF; cdr3_nt: TGTGCCAGCAGTCCCTTGGGGGGGCCCCAGGACGAGCAGTACTTC; d_call: .; j_call: TRBJ2-7; clone_size: .; cdr3_length: 15; v_call: TRBV6-4
cdr3_aa: CATSVSDTQYF; cdr3_nt: TGTGCCACCAGTGTGTCCGATACGCAGTATTTT; d_call: .; j_call: TRBJ2-3; clone_size: .; cdr3_length: 11; v_call: TRBV24-1
cdr3_aa: CASSTLGSGGYEQYF; cdr3_nt: TGTGCCAGCAGCACCCTTGGTAGCGGGGGCTACGAGCAGTACTTC; d_call: TRBD2; j_call: TRBJ2-7; clone_size: many; cdr3_length: 15; v_call: TRBV28
cdr3_aa: CSAVDARKENQPQHF; cdr3_nt: TGCAGTGCTGTGGACGCCCGTAAGGAGAATCAGCCCCAGCATTTT; d_call: .; j_call: TRBJ1-5; clone_size: .; cdr3_length: 15; v_call: TRBV20-1
cdr3_aa: CASSLSSGSTYEQYF; cdr3_nt: TGTGCCAGCAGCTTAAGTAGCGGGAGTACCTACGAGCAGTACTTC; d_call: TRBD2; j_call: TRBJ2-7; clone_size: few; cdr3_length: 15; v_call: TRBV7-3
cdr3_aa: CASSVTGGAYGYTF; cdr3_nt: TGTGCCAGCAGTGTCACAGGGGGCGCGTATGGCTACACCTTC; d_call: TRBD1; j_call: TRBJ1-2; clone_size: .; cdr3_length: 14; v_call: TRBV2
cdr3_aa: CASGPGADRGYEQFF; cdr3_nt: TGCGCCAGCGGACCGGGGGCCGACAGGGGGTACGAGCAGTTCTTC; d_call: TRBD1; j_call: TRBJ2-1; clone_size: .; cdr3_length: 15; v_call: TRBV5-1
cdr3_aa: CASSEGQGSRSNYGYTF; cdr3_nt: TGTGCCAGCAGTGAAGGTCAGGGCTCGAGAAGTAACTATGGCTACACCTTC; d_call: .; j_call: TRBJ1-2; clone_size: few; cdr3_length: 17; v_call: TRBV6-1
cdr3_aa: CASSSPGLAGTLYEQYF; cdr3_nt: TGTGCCAGCAGCTCCCCGGGACTAGCGGGAACCCTCTACGAGCAGTACTTC; d_call: TRBD2; j_call: TRBJ2-7; clone_size: .; cdr3_length: 17; v_call: TRBV28
cdr3_aa: CASSSLRGRRETQYF; cdr3_nt: TGTGCCAGCAGCTCCCTCAGGGGTCGGCGGGAGACCCAGTACTTC; d_call: .; j_call: TRBJ2-5; clone_size: .; cdr3_length: 15; v_call: TRBV7-9
cdr3_aa: CASRSPRSYNEQFF; cdr3_nt: TGTGCCAGCCGTAGTCCGAGGTCCTACAATGAGCAGTTCTTC; d_call: .; j_call: TRBJ2-1; clone_size: .; cdr3_length: 14; v_call: TRBV12-3/TRBV12-4
cdr3_aa: CASSNDRSIRYF; cdr3_nt: TGTGCCAGCAGTAACGACAGGAGCATCCGGTACTTC; d_call: .; j_call: TRBJ2-5; clone_size: .; cdr3_length: 12; v_call: TRBV6-2/TRBV6-3
cdr3_aa: CASSPGQAHSNQPQHF; cdr3_nt: TGCGCCAGCAGCCCTGGACAGGCCCATAGCAATCAGCCCCAGCATTTT; d_call: TRBD1; j_call: TRBJ1-5; clone_size: .; cdr3_length: 16; v_call: TRBV5-1
cdr3_aa: CSARVGSGWEETQYF; cdr3_nt: TGCAGTGCTAGAGTGGGTAGCGGGTGGGAAGAGACCCAGTACTTC; d_call: TRBD2; j_call: TRBJ2-5; clone_size: .; cdr3_length: 15; v_call: TRBV20-1
cdr3_aa: CASSARLAGGTDTQYF; cdr3_nt: TGTGCCAGCAGCGCCAGACTAGCGGGAGGCACAGATACGCAGTATTTT; d_call: TRBD2; j_call: TRBJ2-3; clone_size: .; cdr3_length: 16; v_call: TRBV9
cdr3_aa: CASSFGTSGIEQFF; cdr3_nt: TGTGCCAGCAGCTTCGGGACTAGCGGGATTGAGCAGTTCTTC; d_call: TRBD2; j_call: TRBJ2-1; clone_size: .; cdr3_length: 14; v_call: TRBV7-9
cdr3_aa: CASSYPTSDTWHRYAYF; cdr3_nt: TGTGCCAGCAGTTACCCCACTAGCGATACTTGGCACAGATACGCGTATTTT; d_call: TRBD2; j_call: TRBJ2-3; clone_size: .; cdr3_length: 17; v_call: TRBV6-2/TRBV6-3
cdr3_aa: CSAVEAIQETQYF; cdr3_nt: TGCAGTGCTGTAGAGGCCATCCAAGAGACCCAGTACTTC; d_call: .; j_call: TRBJ2-5; clone_size: once; cdr3_length: 13; v_call: TRBV20-1
cdr3_aa: CATSDLHTGELFF; cdr3_nt: TGTGCCACCAGTGATTTGCACACCGGGGAGCTGTTTTTT; d_call: .; j_call: TRBJ2-2; clone_size: .; cdr3_length: 13; v_call: TRBV24-1
cdr3_aa: CATSAPLDTEQYF; cdr3_nt: TGTGCCACCAGCGCACCTCTTGATACCGAGCAGTACTTC; d_call: .; j_call: TRBJ2-7; clone_size: few; cdr3_length: 13; v_call: TRBV24-1